One sample yielded the 26 T cell receptor beta chains listed below, sequenced in a study of T cell changes during pregnancy in multiple sclerosis. The data were produced by immunoSEQ multiplex PCR, yet TCRdb's version contains in-frame clones alone and is incomplete. The sample has under 50,000 clones; around 89% are singletons. Sample: CD4+ T cells from peripheral blood mononuclear cells, taken after pregnancy. Receptors were obtained from a female donor with multiple sclerosis, enrolled in a pregnancy study.

The chain employs TRBV5-1 and TRBJ1-2, with TRBD1 identical over 8 bases. CDR1 SGHRS and CDR2 YFSETQ come from the germline V gene. After removal of 0 bases from V and 8 bases from J, the junction contained 3 bases not matched to a gene. The CDR3 has 13 amino acids. This CDR3 reads CASSLGTGIGYTF. CDR3 in DNA: TGCGCCAGCAGCTTGGGGACAGGGATCGGCTACACCTTC.

This rearrangement joins TRBV7-6 to TRBJ2-5; D is unclear. In germline, CDR1 is SGHVS, CDR2 FNYEAQ. This CDR3 comprises 14 residues. Trimming took 5 bases from V and 5 from J, leaving 15 bases between them. CDR3 sequence: CASSPDSVRETQYF. The DNA for the CDR3 is TGTGCCAGCAGCCCCGATTCGGTGCGGGAGACCCAGTACTTC.

This chain connects TRBV5-1 to TRBJ2-3, with TRBD2 matching over 10 bases. Germline V gene lookup returns CDR1 SGHRS and CDR2 YFSETQ. Trimming removed 0 bases from V and 2 bases from J; junction bases left unmatched: 6. The CDR3 is made up of 17 amino acids. The chain's CDR3 is CASSLGWTSGLTDTQYF. CDR3 coding DNA: TGCGCCAGCAGCTTGGGGTGGACTAGCGGACTCACAGATACGCAGTATTTT.

V gene TRBV10-1 combines with J gene TRBJ2-7; weak D call: TRBD1 (5 bases). There are 17 residues in the CDR3. The ends were cut back, 5 bases at V and 3 bases at J, with 23 bases in the middle. The germline V gene has CDR1 WNHNN and CDR2 SYGVQD (reference sequence). CDR3 residues: CASSPTQLGPDSYEQYF. The CDR3, as DNA: TGCGCCAGCAGTCCTACGCAGCTAGGACCCGACAGCTACGAGCAGTACTTC.

The CDR3 loop is CASSVSGGGYTDTQYF. CDR3 in DNA: TGTGCCAGCAGCGTCTCCGGCGGGGGATACACAGATACGCAGTATTTT. This sequence joins TRBV9 and TRBJ2-3; 7 bases line up with TRBD2. Germline CDR1 is SGDLS and CDR2 is YYNGEE. V lost 2 bases and J lost 2; bases outside the gene matches: 8. The CDR3 is 16 residues long.

This clone was detected once. V gene TRBV5-1 combines with J gene TRBJ2-7; possibly TRBD1 for D (5 bases). V dropped 1 base and J dropped 7 bases, with 9 bases sitting between them. Germline CDR1 reads SGHRS; CDR2 reads YFSETQ. CDR3 length: 12 amino acids. This chain's CDR3 is CASSLSKGEQYF. The CDR3 bases are TGCGCCAGCAGCTTGTCCAAGGGGGAGCAGTACTTC.

This clone was counted once. The chain employs TRBV30 and TRBJ2-1; TRBD2 matches 10 bases. J gave up 2 bases and V 4 bases, and 5 bases lay outside the gene matches. CDR1 is GTSNPN, CDR2 SVGIG, per germline (reference sequence). The CDR3 extends over 15 amino acids. This CDR3 is CAWNESGRAYNEQFF. The CDR3 DNA follows: TGTGCCTGGAATGAGAGCGGGAGGGCCTACAATGAGCAGTTCTTC.

This clone came up once. V usage is TRBV11-2 and J usage is TRBJ2-5, with D uncertain. The V end was cut by 3 bases, the J end by 2 bases, with 10 bases between. This CDR3 is 14 amino acids long. Germline V gene data show CDR1 as SGHAT and CDR2 as FQNNGV. This CDR3 reads CASSFSGNQETQYF. The CDR3 DNA reads as TGTGCCAGCAGCTTTTCGGGTAATCAAGAGACCCAGTACTTC.

The V call is TRBV14, the J call TRBJ1-3, with no clear D. The V end was cut by 1 base, the J end by 3 bases, with 7 bases between. Germline V gene sequence: CDR1 SGHDN, CDR2 FVKESK. This CDR3 contains 14 residues. The DNA for the CDR3 is TGTGCCAGCAGCCAAGTGGCCAGTGGAAACACCATATATTTT. This translates into CASSQVASGNTIYF.

This rearrangement joins TRBV19 to TRBJ1-1; TRBD1 matches at 11 bases. CDR1 LNHDA and CDR2 SQIVND come from the germline V gene (reference sequence). The CDR3 contains 15 residues. Trimming at V came to 7 bases and at J to 5 bases, leaving 9 bases not matched to a gene. This CDR3 is CASTRTGGSWTEAFF. The CDR3 coding sequence is TGTGCCAGTACCCGGACAGGGGGCAGTTGGACTGAAGCTTTCTTT.

This chain connects TRBV30 to TRBJ1-5, with 9 bases aligning to TRBD1. Trimming cost V 2 bases and J 5 bases; bases outside gene matches: 4. There are 14 residues in the CDR3. The germline CDR1 and CDR2 sequences are GTSNPN and SVGIG (reference sequence). CDR3 residues: CAWSPDRGYQPQHF. The CDR3 DNA is TGTGCCTGGAGTCCAGACAGGGGGTATCAGCCCCAGCATTTT.

The chain is built from TRBV7-6 and TRBJ1-5, with D possibly matching TRBD1 (6 bases). Looked up from germline, CDR1 is SGHVS and CDR2 is FNYEAQ. V dropped 5 bases and J dropped 1 base, with 21 bases sitting between them. The CDR3 is made up of 18 amino acids. The CDR3 nucleotides are TGTGCCAGCAGCCCCCCTCAAGCGCGGGGGGGCAGCAATCAGCCCCAGCATTTT. It specifies CASSPPQARGGSNQPQHF.

This CDR3 reads CASTLTGSGYTF. CDR3 sequence (DNA): TGTGCCAGCACCTTGACAGGGAGCGGCTACACCTTC. This chain uses TRBV6-5 with TRBJ1-2, with TRBD1 matching 7 bases. The V gene's germline CDR1 is MNHEY and CDR2 SVGAGI. CDR3 length: 12 amino acids. After removal of 7 bases from V and 8 bases from J, the junction contained 7 bases not matched to a gene.

This rearrangement joins TRBV18 to TRBJ2-5; TRBD1 matches at 8 bases. The CDR3 has 18 amino acids. Trimming removed 3 bases from V and 5 bases from J; junction bases left unmatched: 17. CDR1 is KGHSH and CDR2 is LQKENI in the germline V gene. The DNA of the CDR3 is TGTGCCAGCTCACCGGGACCGGGACAGGCCGACAGTTGGGAGACCCAGTACTTC. Translation: CASSPGPGQADSWETQYF.

This clone was detected once. This chain joins TRBV11-2 and TRBJ1-2; 8 positions agree with TRBD1. This CDR3 comprises 19 residues. The germline V gene has CDR1 SGHAT and CDR2 FQNNGV. V gave up 0 bases and J gave up 5 bases; unmatched junction bases: 17. CDR3: CASSLDLRRQGNGGYGYTF. As DNA, the CDR3 is TGTGCCAGCAGCTTAGATCTGAGGAGACAGGGGAACGGCGGGTATGGCTACACCTTC.

This chain uses TRBV6-1 with TRBJ2-1; 13 bases map to TRBD2. V trimming: 6 bases; J trimming: 8 bases; junction bases outside the gene matches: 7. The CDR3 totals 15 residues. The germline V gene has CDR1 MNHNS and CDR2 SASEGT. CDR3 residues: CASSRTSGRVDEQFF. CDR3 nucleotides: TGTGCCAGCAGCCGGACTAGCGGGAGAGTTGATGAGCAGTTCTTC.

For the CDR3, the DNA is TGTGCCAGCTCACCAGAGGTGAGAAAACTGTTTTTT. Encoded protein: CASSPEVRKLFF. The chain links TRBV18 to TRBJ1-4; no clear D. Trimming left V 2 bases short and J 10 bases short, with 8 bases between. The CDR3 runs 12 residues. From germline, CDR1 is KGHSH and CDR2 LQKENI. The full variable domain, in which reference TRBV18 and TRBJ1-4 provide the parts outside the CDR3, is NAGVMQNPRHLVRRRGQEARLRCSPMKGHSHVYWYRQLPEEGLKFMVYLQKENIIDESGMPKERFSAEFPKEGPSILRIQQVVRGDSAAYFCASSPEVRKLFFGSGTQLSVL.

The genes are TRBV28 and TRBJ1-2, with a weak D call TRBD1 (6 bases). The V gene's germline CDR1 is MDHEN and CDR2 SYDVKM. The CDR3 is 16 residues long. V was clipped by 5 bases and J by 0 bases, with 16 bases between them. The CDR3 region is CASSPVGGPANYGYTF. The CDR3 DNA reads TGTGCCAGCAGTCCGGTCGGGGGGCCAGCTAACTATGGCTACACCTTC.

CDR3 protein: CASSLGTPRTTYNEQFF. The CDR3, as DNA: TGTGCCAGCAGCTTGGGTACGCCTAGGACTACCTACAATGAGCAGTTCTTC. V is TRBV5-4 and J is TRBJ2-1; tentative D call: TRBD2 (6 bases). In germline, CDR1 is SGHNT, CDR2 YYREEE (reference sequence). CDR3 size: 17 residues. Trimming removed 0 bases at V and 2 bases at J, with 15 bases between.

This clone has only one observation. This rearrangement joins TRBV7-6 to TRBJ1-1; 9 nucleotides line up with TRBD1. The germline V gene has CDR1 SGHVS and CDR2 FNYEAQ. V shed 4 bases, J shed 0 bases, and the junction held 9 bases outside the gene matches. The CDR3 sequence is 17 residues long. For the CDR3, the DNA is TGTGCCAGCAGCTCTTGGACAGGGGTCGCCTTGAACACTGAAGCTTTCTTT. It yields the protein CASSSWTGVALNTEAFF.

In DNA, the CDR3 is TGCGCCAGCAGCTTCGGGTCCAACTCCTACGAGCAGTACTTC. This encodes CASSFGSNSYEQYF. The J gene is TRBJ2-7, the V gene TRBV5-1; no firm D call. The germline gives CDR1 SGHRS, CDR2 YFSETQ. With 2 bases removed from V and 0 bases from J, the gap between germline ends came to 9 bases. The CDR3 totals 14 residues.

V usage is TRBV7-3 and J usage is TRBJ1-2, with D maybe TRBD1 (6 bases). The V gene's germline CDR1 is SGHTA and CDR2 FQGTGA. V was cut by 2 bases and J by 7 bases, with 14 bases left in between. This CDR3 spans 14 amino acids. The CDR3 sequence: CASSLLQGRGGYTF. The CDR3 DNA is TGTGCCAGCAGCTTACTTCAGGGGCGCGGTGGCTACACCTTC.

The V gene is TRBV12-5, the J gene TRBJ1-2; 8 nucleotides align to TRBD1. The CDR3 is 13 residues long. CDR1 is LGHNT, CDR2 FRNRAP, per germline. The ends lost 3 bases at V and 5 bases at J; junction bases unmatched: 2. CDR3 protein: CASGFGQGYGYTF. The CDR3 DNA sequence: TGTGCTAGTGGTTTTGGACAGGGATATGGCTACACCTTC.

This chain joins TRBV10-1 and TRBJ2-5; tentative D call: TRBD2 (6 bases). CDR3 size: 14 residues. CDR1 WNHNN and CDR2 SYGVQD come from the germline V gene (reference sequence). V was clipped by 3 bases and J by 1 base, with 9 bases between them. The CDR3, as DNA: TGCGCCAGCAGTGAATTGACTAGCCAAGAGACCCAGTACTTC. It codes for CASSELTSQETQYF.

The V gene is TRBV11-2, the J gene TRBJ2-7, with 12 bases matching TRBD2. The junction had 12 bases not matched to a gene; V was cut back by 3 bases and J by 0 bases. CDR3 size: 19 residues. Germline CDR1 reads SGHAT; CDR2 reads FQNNGV. DNA of the CDR3: TGTGCCAGCAGCTTCCGGACGGTAGGACTAGCGGGAAACTCCTACGAGCAGTACTTC. Protein: CASSFRTVGLAGNSYEQYF.

The gene calls are TRBV4-2 and TRBJ2-1; TRBD2 matches 9 bases. With V trimmed by 3 bases and J by 9 bases, 12 bases remained unmatched. The CDR3 loop spans 16 amino acids. CDR1 is LGHNA, CDR2 YNFKEQ, per germline. In DNA form, the CDR3 reads TGTGCCAGCAGCCATGTATCGCGGGAGGGCCCTGGTGAGCAGTTCTTC. As protein: CASSHVSREGPGEQFF.